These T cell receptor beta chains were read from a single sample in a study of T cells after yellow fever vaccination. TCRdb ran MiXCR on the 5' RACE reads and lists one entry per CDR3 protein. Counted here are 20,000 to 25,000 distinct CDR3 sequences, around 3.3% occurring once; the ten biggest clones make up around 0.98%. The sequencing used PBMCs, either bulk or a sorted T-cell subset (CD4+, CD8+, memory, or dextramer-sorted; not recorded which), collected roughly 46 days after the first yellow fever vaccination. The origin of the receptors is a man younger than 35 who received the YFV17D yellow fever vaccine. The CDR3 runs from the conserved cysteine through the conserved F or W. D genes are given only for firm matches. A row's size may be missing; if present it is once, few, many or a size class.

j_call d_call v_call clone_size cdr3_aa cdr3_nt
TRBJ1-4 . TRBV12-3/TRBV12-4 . CTFRLAGKLFF TGTACCTTCAGGTTAGCAGGAAAACTGTTTTTT
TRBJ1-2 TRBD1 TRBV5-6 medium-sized CASSRYYRGPGYTF TGTGCCAGCAGCAGATACTACAGGGGGCCTGGCTACACCTTC
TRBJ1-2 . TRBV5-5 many CASSLGRGSGYGYTF TGTGCCAGCAGCTTGGGTAGAGGGAGCGGCTATGGCTACACCTTC
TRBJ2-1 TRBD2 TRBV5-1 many CASSPLAGAYNEQFF TGCGCCAGCAGCCCCCTAGCGGGGGCTTACAATGAGCAGTTCTTC
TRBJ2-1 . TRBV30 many CAWSGGGPEQFF TGTGCCTGGAGTGGAGGCGGTCCAGAGCAGTTCTTC
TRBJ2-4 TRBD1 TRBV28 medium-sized CASSGAGTGLAKNIQYF TGTGCCAGCAGTGGGGCCGGGACAGGGTTGGCCAAAAACATTCAGTACTTC
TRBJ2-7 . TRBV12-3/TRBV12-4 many CASSFRPLDYEQYF TGTGCCAGCAGTTTCAGGCCCTTGGACTACGAGCAGTACTTC
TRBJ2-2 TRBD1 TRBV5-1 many CASSQDRADGELFF TGCGCCAGCAGCCAGGACAGGGCGGACGGGGAGCTGTTTTTT
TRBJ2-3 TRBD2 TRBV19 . CASSGGASNTDTQYF TGTGCCAGTAGCGGGGGGGCCAGTAACACAGATACGCAGTATTTT
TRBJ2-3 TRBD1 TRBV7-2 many CASSLGDSVITDTQYF TGTGCCAGCAGCCTCGGGGACAGCGTGATTACAGATACGCAGTATTTT